Following are 29 T cell receptor beta chains from one sample sequenced in a study of chemoradiotherapy in HPV16-positive cancers. Method: immunoSEQ multiplex PCR; TCRdb's copy keeps in-frame clones and lacks some. The sample contains tens of thousands of clones, approximately 88% of which appear only once. Source: blood, taken from a patient who underwent chemoradiotherapy. The origin of the receptors is a human donor with HPV-associated anogenital cancer.

This clone was counted between two and nine times. The chain links TRBV28 to TRBJ1-5; D may be TRBD1 (5 bases). CDR3 length equals 17 residues. Germline CDR1 reads MDHEN; CDR2 reads SYDVKM. V dropped 3 bases and J dropped 4 bases, with 19 bases sitting between them. CDR3 residues: CASSFGGTGKRNQPQHF. The CDR3 DNA reads TGTGCCAGCAGTTTCGGTGGGACGGGGAAGAGAAATCAGCCCCAGCATTTT.

This clone was counted between two and nine times. The chain links TRBV5-8 to TRBJ1-5; no clear D gene. Germline-derived CDR1 and CDR2 are SGHTS and YDEGEE. The V end was cut by 4 bases, the J end by 7 bases, with 18 bases between. The CDR3 spans 15 residues. For the CDR3, the DNA is TGTGCCAGCAGCCCCTTGGGATCCGCGGGACAGCCCCAGCATTTT. Residues: CASSPLGSAGQPQHF.

The V gene is TRBV5-1, the J gene TRBJ1-2; D gene unclear. This CDR3 comprises 14 residues. The ends were cut back, 0 bases at V and 8 bases at J, with 14 bases in the middle. Germline V gene sequence: CDR1 SGHRS, CDR2 YFSETQ. CDR3 sequence reads: CASSLDRGLQGYTF. The CDR3 region has the DNA TGCGCCAGCAGCTTGGATCGCGGTCTACAGGGCTACACCTTC.

This clone was found a few times. V gene TRBV4-1 combines with J gene TRBJ2-7, with D tentatively TRBD2 (7 bases). Germline CDR1 and CDR2: MGHRA and YSYEKL. The CDR3 is made up of 16 amino acids. Trimming took 4 bases from V and 7 from J, leaving 23 bases between them. The chain's CDR3 is CASSPNPGGGVREQYF. As DNA, the CDR3 is TGCGCCAGCAGCCCGAACCCGGGGGGCGGGGTACGAGAGCAGTACTTC.

The rearrangement links TRBV2 to TRBJ2-2; D is possibly TRBD1 (5 bases). Trimming shortened V by 7 bases and J by 5 bases, and 17 bases separated the two germline ends. This CDR3 is 15 amino acids long. The V gene's germline CDR1 is SNHLY and CDR2 FYNNEI. The CDR3 loop is CASTVGQGRTGELFF. CDR3 bases: TGTGCCAGCACCGTGGGGCAGGGTAGGACCGGGGAGCTGTTTTTT. Full variable domain (missing parts from reference TRBV2 and TRBJ2-2): EPEVTQTPSHQVTQMGQEVILRCVPISNHLYFYWYRQILGQKVEFLVSFYNNEISEKSEIFDDQFSVERPDGSNFTLKIRSTKLEDSAMYFCASTVGQGRTGELFFGEGSRLTVL.

The chain carries TRBV7-8 and TRBJ1-5; TRBD1 might be the D (5 bases). CDR3 length: 15 amino acids. V lost 5 bases to trimming and J lost 3 bases, with 14 bases between them. CDR1 is SGHVS, CDR2 FQNEAQ, per germline. Written as DNA, the CDR3 is TGTGCCAGCAGCGAAGGGGCTACAGCCAATCAGCCCCAGCATTTT. It is translated as CASSEGATANQPQHF.

The chain has TRBV6-5 and TRBJ2-7; 8 nucleotides line up with TRBD2. Germline loops: CDR1 MNHEY, CDR2 SVGAGI. J was trimmed by 0 bases and V by 7 bases; bases with no gene match: 5. This CDR3 is 14 amino acids long. The CDR3 protein is CASKSGGSSYEQYF. The CDR3 DNA reads TGTGCCAGCAAAAGCGGGGGAAGCTCCTACGAGCAGTACTTC.

The chain carries TRBV9 and TRBJ2-7, with TRBD1 matching 10 bases. Trimming at V came to 4 bases and at J to 6 bases, leaving 10 bases not matched to a gene. CDR3 size: 15 residues. CDR1 and CDR2 (germline): SGDLS, YYNGEE. The CDR3 DNA follows: TGTGCCAGCAGCACTGGAGACAGGGGGCTCCTCGAGCAGTACTTC. Protein product: CASSTGDRGLLEQYF.

In regard to this clone: At the DNA level, this CDR3 is encoded by other sequences in the same sample as well. The chain carries TRBV19 and TRBJ1-1, with 8 nucleotides matching TRBD1. The CDR3 is 15 amino acids. V lost 7 bases and J lost 4; bases outside the gene matches: 11. Germline CDR1 reads LNHDA; CDR2 reads SQIVND (reference sequence). The CDR3 is CASKFQGAGSTEAFF. The CDR3 DNA reads as TGTGCCAGTAAGTTCCAGGGGGCGGGGAGCACTGAAGCTTTCTTT.

V is TRBV27 and J is TRBJ2-7; D assignment may be TRBD1 or TRBD2 (7 bases each). V was pared by 4 bases and J by 3 bases, with 10 bases between. The V gene's germline CDR1 is MNHEY and CDR2 SMNVEV (reference sequence). This CDR3 spans 13 amino acids. DNA for the CDR3: TGTGCCAGCAGTTCCAGGGGGGGCTACGAGCAGTACGTC. Translation: CASSSRGGYEQYV.

V and J are TRBV6-1 and TRBJ2-3, with TRBD2 as a possible D gene (5 bases). The CDR3 is 16 residues long. The V gene lost 2 bases and the J gene lost 1 base, with 13 bases spanning the gap. Germline V CDR1 and CDR2: MNHNS, SASEGT. The CDR3 protein is CASSETVGRGTDTQYF. The DNA of the CDR3 is TGTGCCAGCAGTGAAACGGTCGGGCGGGGCACAGATACGCAGTATTTT.

The V gene is TRBV9, the J gene TRBJ2-1; 9 bases map to TRBD2. V lost 2 bases and J lost 0; bases outside the gene matches: 9. The CDR3 spans 18 residues. CDR1 SGDLS and CDR2 YYNGEE come from the germline V gene. CDR3: CASSVSSGGMSSYNEQFF. DNA for the CDR3: TGTGCCAGCAGCGTCTCCAGCGGGGGGATGAGCTCCTACAATGAGCAGTTCTTC.

This chain uses TRBV6-6 with TRBJ1-3; the D is unclear. Germline V CDR1 and CDR2: MNHNY, SVGAGI (reference sequence). The CDR3 extends over 14 amino acids. Between the trimmed V and J ends, which lost 5 bases and 3 bases, there was a span of 11 bases. CDR3 coding DNA: TGTGCCAGCAGTCCTGGACGGATTGGAAACACCATATATTTT. It is translated as CASSPGRIGNTIYF.

This clone was recorded once. V gene TRBV9 combines with J gene TRBJ1-5, with D possibly TRBD1 on 5 matching bases. This CDR3 comprises 15 residues. In germline, CDR1 is SGDLS, CDR2 YYNGEE. Trimming cost V 1 base and J 1 base, with 9 bases left between them. The CDR3 is CASSVTGDSNQPQHF. CDR3 nucleotides: TGTGCCAGCAGCGTAACCGGGGACAGCAATCAGCCCCAGCATTTT.

The rearrangement uses TRBV10-1 and TRBJ2-2, with a weak D call TRBD2 (5 bases). Trimming stripped 6 bases from V and 6 bases from J, with 23 bases between. This CDR3 region has 17 residues. CDR1 and CDR2 (germline): WNHNN, SYGVQD (reference sequence). The CDR3 region has the DNA TGCGCCAGCAGCGACTTCGGGGAACTGGGTTCTGCCGGGGAGCTGTTTTTT. Encoded protein: CASSDFGELGSAGELFF.

The rearrangement uses TRBV18 and TRBJ1-1; no firm D call. CDR3 length equals 13 residues. Germline CDR1 and CDR2: KGHSH and LQKENI. Between the trimmed V and J ends, which lost 6 bases and 1 base, there was a span of 9 bases. Written as DNA, the CDR3 is TGTGCCAGCTCTCCCCTTGGGAACACTGAAGCTTTCTTT. Translated, it gives CASSPLGNTEAFF.

This clone came up once. The V and J genes are TRBV11-2 and TRBJ2-7, with D possibly matching TRBD2 (7 bases). V shed 3 bases and J shed 5 bases, with 20 bases lying between them. CDR3 length: 16 residues. Germline assignment: CDR1 SGHAT and CDR2 FQNNGV. The CDR3 is CASSFRKRGAINEQYF. CDR3 sequence (DNA): TGTGCCAGCAGCTTTCGTAAACGGGGGGCCATTAACGAGCAGTACTTC.

The V gene is TRBV5-4, the J gene TRBJ2-7; TRBD1 or TRBD2 may be the D gene (5 bases each). The length of the CDR3 is 14 residues. Trimming took off 0 bases at V and 7 bases at J, with 14 bases between the two ends. Germline V gene data show CDR1 as SGHNT and CDR2 as YYREEE (reference sequence). CDR3 region: CASSLASGQREQYF. The CDR3, as DNA: TGTGCCAGCAGCTTGGCTTCAGGGCAGCGGGAGCAGTACTTC.

The chain links TRBV2 to TRBJ1-2, with D tentatively TRBD1 (6 bases). The V gene lost 3 bases and the J gene lost 7 bases, with 15 bases spanning the gap. The CDR3 has 14 amino acids. CDR1 and CDR2 (germline): SNHLY, FYNNEI. The CDR3 loop reads CASSDRGERSGYTF. Written as DNA, the CDR3 is TGTGCCAGCAGTGACAGGGGCGAGCGAAGTGGCTACACCTTC.

The rearrangement links TRBV10-3 to TRBJ2-2; D possibly matches TRBD1 or TRBD2 (5 bases each). Germline loops: CDR1 ENHRY, CDR2 SYGVKD. This CDR3 comprises 14 residues. V lost 1 base and J lost 3, with 6 bases in between. The CDR3 bases are TGTGCCATCAGTGAGTTGGGGGACACCGGGGAGCTGTTTTTT. Translating gives CAISELGDTGELFF.

The chain links TRBV4-2 to TRBJ2-7; 14 bases map to TRBD2. In germline, CDR1 is LGHNA, CDR2 YNFKEQ. There are 15 residues in the CDR3. Trimming cost V 4 bases and J 4 bases; bases outside gene matches: 3. CDR3 protein: CASSRGLAGGYEQYF. The CDR3 bases are TGTGCCAGCAGCCGCGGACTAGCGGGGGGTTACGAGCAGTACTTC.

The chain combines TRBV10-3 with TRBJ1-3; no reliable D call. The germline gives CDR1 ENHRY, CDR2 SYGVKD. Trimming stripped 6 bases from V and 0 bases from J, with 9 bases between. CDR3 length equals 14 residues. The DNA for the CDR3 is TGTGCCATCAGGGACGCTCTCTCTGGAAACACCATATATTTT. Translation gives CAIRDALSGNTIYF.

V and J are TRBV27 and TRBJ1-2; D might be TRBD1 (5 bases). Looked up from germline, CDR1 is MNHEY and CDR2 is SMNVEV (reference sequence). The CDR3 has 15 amino acids. The germline V and J ends were trimmed by 4 bases and 5 bases, with 17 bases remaining between them. CDR3 region: CASSSSHRGVYGYTF. The CDR3 region has the DNA TGTGCCAGCAGTTCATCCCACCGAGGGGTTTATGGCTACACCTTC.

Here the CDR3 reads CAWSDLGSFYPEQYF. Here the CDR3 DNA reads TGTGCCTGGAGCGACCTCGGGTCTTTTTATCCCGAGCAGTACTTC. J is TRBJ2-7 and V is TRBV30; no reliable D call. The ends were cut back, 3 bases at V and 6 bases at J, with 21 bases in the middle. CDR1 and CDR2 from the germline V gene are GTSNPN and SVGIG (reference sequence). The CDR3 is 15 residues long.

The chain uses TRBV2 and TRBJ1-3; D remains ambiguous. V lost 6 bases and J 0 bases, leaving 9 bases between the germline ends. CDR3 size: 14 residues. Germline CDR1 is SNHLY and CDR2 is FYNNEI. The CDR3: CASRQLVSGNTIYF. As DNA, the CDR3 is TGTGCCAGCAGACAATTAGTCTCTGGAAACACCATATATTTT.

This chain links TRBV30 with TRBJ1-6; D may be TRBD1 (6 bases). CDR3 length: 14 amino acids. The V end was cut by 2 bases, the J end by 15 bases, with 20 bases between. The germline gives CDR1 GTSNPN, CDR2 SVGIG (reference sequence). The CDR3 nucleotides are TGTGCCTGGAGTATAAGCAGGGGCGGTATTCTCCTCCACTTT. Translation: CAWSISRGGILLHF.

The chain couples TRBV2 to TRBJ1-3; D is unclear. CDR1 SNHLY and CDR2 FYNNEI come from the germline V gene. There are 14 residues in the CDR3. V gave up 5 bases and J gave up 8 bases, with 16 bases separating them. DNA for the CDR3: TGTGCCAGCAGTATGGCTACACGTTCAGACACCATATATTTT. This gives the protein CASSMATRSDTIYF.

J is TRBJ1-1 and V is TRBV6-6; D gene ambiguous. Between the trimmed V and J ends, which lost 2 bases and 3 bases, there was a span of 1 base. This CDR3 region has 11 residues. Germline CDR1 MNHNY, CDR2 SVGAGI (reference sequence). As DNA, the CDR3 is TGTGCCAGCAGTTACGACACTGAAGCTTTCTTT. It is translated as CASSYDTEAFF.

The V call is TRBV14, the J call TRBJ1-2; D perhaps matches TRBD1 (5 bases). Germline CDR1 reads SGHDN; CDR2 reads FVKESK. This CDR3 has 15 amino acids. The V end lost 4 bases, the J end lost 8 bases, and 20 bases lay between the germline ends. The CDR3 DNA is TGTGCCAGCAGCCCCCGCCTCGGTTCAGGGCGCGGCTACACCTTC. Amino acids: CASSPRLGSGRGYTF.